Presented here are 8 T cell receptor beta chains from one specimen sequenced in a study of blood T cell dynamics during melanoma immunotherapy. The time point: week 3, after first cycle of checkpoint inhibitor. Some clones are missing from TCRdb's copy, which holds only in-frame ones; the method was immunoSEQ multiplex PCR. The sample gives about 7,300 clones, roughly four fifths of which show up once; 13% to 15% is in the top ten. The source was blood, collected from a patient treated with checkpoint blockade. The origin of the receptors is a human donor with melanoma.

The chain is built from TRBV19 and TRBJ1-5; D not resolved. The CDR3 spans 13 residues. The ends were cut back, 5 bases at V and 7 bases at J, with 12 bases in the middle. The germline V gene encodes CDR1 LNHDA and CDR2 SQIVND (reference sequence). The CDR3 is CASSPREGQPQHF. CDR3 nucleotide sequence: TGTGCCAGTAGTCCGAGGGAAGGGCAGCCCCAGCATTTT.

Only a few counts were recorded for this clone. This rearrangement joins TRBV18 to TRBJ2-3; D gene ambiguous. V was clipped by 0 bases and J by 2 bases, with 6 bases between them. Germline CDR1 KGHSH, CDR2 LQKENI. The CDR3 covers 14 residues. The CDR3 nucleotides read TGTGCCAGCTCACCACCGTGGTCCACAGATACGCAGTATTTT. Protein sequence: CASSPPWSTDTQYF.

The gene calls are TRBV19 and TRBJ1-1, with 8 bases matching TRBD1. Trimming cost V 5 bases and J 12 bases; bases outside gene matches: 14. CDR1 and CDR2 from the germline V gene are LNHDA and SQIVND (reference sequence). The CDR3 loop spans 14 amino acids. The CDR3 is CASSPTHGTGLSFF. Written as DNA, the CDR3 is TGTGCCAGTAGTCCAACTCACGGGACAGGACTTTCTTTCTTT.

This clone occurred a few times. The chain links TRBV2 to TRBJ1-4; D unresolved. Trimming removed 4 bases at V and 0 bases at J, with 6 bases between. The CDR3 covers 14 residues. CDR1 SNHLY and CDR2 FYNNEI come from the germline V gene. As DNA, the CDR3 is TGTGCCAGCAGTGCCGGGACAACTAATGAAAAACTGTTTTTT. This encodes CASSAGTTNEKLFF.

The chain carries TRBV4-1 and TRBJ2-1; D may be TRBD1 or TRBD2 (6 bases each). The V and J ends lost 5 bases and 4 bases respectively, with 18 bases between them. CDR3 size: 16 residues. Per germline, CDR1 MGHRA and CDR2 YSYEKL. The CDR3 nucleotides read TGCGCCAGCAGCGCAATACTTGGGGGGACATACAATGAGCAGTTCTTC. Translated, it gives CASSAILGGTYNEQFF.

This clone has only a few counts. The chain recombines TRBV19 with TRBJ1-5; D gene ambiguous. The length of the CDR3 is 12 residues. Germline CDR1 LNHDA, CDR2 SQIVND (reference sequence). Trimming shortened V by 6 bases and J by 7 bases, and 10 bases separated the two germline ends. The CDR3 reads CASSPLRQPQHF. The CDR3 DNA reads TGTGCCAGTAGCCCTCTCCGCCAGCCCCAGCATTTT.

The chain combines TRBV19 with TRBJ2-1; weak D call: TRBD1 (5 bases). The CDR3 covers 15 residues. Germline V lookup: CDR1 LNHDA, CDR2 SQIVND (reference sequence). The V end was cut by 1 base, the J end by 2 bases, with 9 bases between. In DNA form, the CDR3 reads TGTGCCAGTAGTATAGGGACAACTACCTACAATGAGCAGTTCTTC. Translating gives CASSIGTTTYNEQFF.

The CDR3 DNA is TGTGCCAGCTCACCGTTGGGCACTGAAGCTTTCTTT. Its protein is CASSPLGTEAFF. The V gene is TRBV18, the J gene TRBJ1-1; no clear D gene. Germline V gene lookup returns CDR1 KGHSH and CDR2 LQKENI. V shed 3 bases and J shed 4 bases, with 6 bases lying between them. This CDR3 region has 12 residues.